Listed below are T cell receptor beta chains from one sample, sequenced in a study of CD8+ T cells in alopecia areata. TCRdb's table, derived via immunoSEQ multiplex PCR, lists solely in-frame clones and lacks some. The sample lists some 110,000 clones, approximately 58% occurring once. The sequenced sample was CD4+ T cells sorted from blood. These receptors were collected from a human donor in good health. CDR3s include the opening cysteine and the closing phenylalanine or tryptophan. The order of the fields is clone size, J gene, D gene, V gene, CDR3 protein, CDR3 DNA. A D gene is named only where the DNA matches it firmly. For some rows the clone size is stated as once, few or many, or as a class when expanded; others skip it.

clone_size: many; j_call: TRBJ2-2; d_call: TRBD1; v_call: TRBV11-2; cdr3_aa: CASSWDRAFNTGELFF; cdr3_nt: TGTGCCAGCAGCTGGGACAGGGCTTTCAACACCGGGGAGCTGTTTTTT
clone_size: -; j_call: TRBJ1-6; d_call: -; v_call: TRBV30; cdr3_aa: CAWAGAQNSPLHF; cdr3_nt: TGTGCCTGGGCCGGGGCCCAAAATTCACCCCTCCACTTT
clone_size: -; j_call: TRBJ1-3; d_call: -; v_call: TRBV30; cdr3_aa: CAWSRGSGNTIYF; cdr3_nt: TGTGCCTGGAGCCGTGGCTCTGGAAACACCATATATTTT
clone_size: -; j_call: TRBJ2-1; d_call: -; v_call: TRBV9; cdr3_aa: CASSVASYGGGYNEQFF; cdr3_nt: TGTGCCAGCAGCGTAGCTTCGTACGGGGGTGGCTACAATGAGCAGTTCTTC
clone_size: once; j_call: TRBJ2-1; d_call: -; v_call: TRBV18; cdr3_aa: CASSPPPHGAKDEQFF; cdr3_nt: TGTGCCAGCTCACCACCTCCACACGGGGCGAAGGATGAGCAGTTCTTC
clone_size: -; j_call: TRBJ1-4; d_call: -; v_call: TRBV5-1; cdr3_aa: CASSFLGEELFF; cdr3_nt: TGCGCCAGCAGCTTCCTAGGGGAGGAACTGTTTTTT
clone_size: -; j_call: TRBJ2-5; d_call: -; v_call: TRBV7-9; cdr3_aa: CASSKDSGEETQYF; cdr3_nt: TGTGCCAGCAGCAAAGATAGCGGTGAGGAGACCCAGTACTTC
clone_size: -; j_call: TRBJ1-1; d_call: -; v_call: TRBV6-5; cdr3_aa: CASSEGGENTEAFF; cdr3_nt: TGTGCCAGCAGCGAGGGTGGGGAAAACACTGAAGCTTTCTTT
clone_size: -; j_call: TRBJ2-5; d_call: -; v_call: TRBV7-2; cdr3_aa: CASSLAKETQYF; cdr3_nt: TGTGCCAGCAGCTTAGCGAAAGAGACCCAGTACTTC
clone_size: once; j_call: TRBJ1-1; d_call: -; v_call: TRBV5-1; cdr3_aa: CASSLNPAGNHGAFF; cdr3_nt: TGCGCCAGCAGCTTGAATCCGGCGGGGAATCATGGAGCTTTCTTT
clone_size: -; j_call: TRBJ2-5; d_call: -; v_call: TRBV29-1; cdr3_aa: CSVAPFGAGVMETQYF; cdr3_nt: TGCAGCGTTGCTCCGTTTGGTGCAGGGGTTATGGAGACCCAGTACTTC
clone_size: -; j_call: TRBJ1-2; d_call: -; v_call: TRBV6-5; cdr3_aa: CASSYSGRDHGYTF; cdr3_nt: TGTGCCAGCAGTTACTCGGGAAGGGACCATGGCTACACCTTC
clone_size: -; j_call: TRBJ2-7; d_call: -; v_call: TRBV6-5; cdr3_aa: CASSYSSGSAYEQYF; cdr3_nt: TGTGCCAGCAGTTACTCGTCCGGGTCCGCCTACGAGCAGTACTTC
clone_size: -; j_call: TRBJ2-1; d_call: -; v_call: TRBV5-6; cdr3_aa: CASSRDNEQFF; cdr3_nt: TGTGCCAGCAGCCGGGACAATGAGCAGTTCTTC
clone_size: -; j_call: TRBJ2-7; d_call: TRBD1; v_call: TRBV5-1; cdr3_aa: CAIPGTGIYEQYF; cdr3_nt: TGCGCCATCCCCGGGACAGGGATCTACGAGCAGTACTTC
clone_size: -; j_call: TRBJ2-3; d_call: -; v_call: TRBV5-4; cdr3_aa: CASSPPPMRRRGTDTQYF; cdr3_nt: TGTGCCAGCAGCCCTCCTCCTATGAGGCGTCGAGGCACAGATACGCAGTATTTT
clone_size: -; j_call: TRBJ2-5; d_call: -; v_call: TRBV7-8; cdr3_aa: CASSLQLAKETQYF; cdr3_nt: TGTGCCAGCAGCTTACAGCTAGCGAAGGAGACCCAGTACTTC
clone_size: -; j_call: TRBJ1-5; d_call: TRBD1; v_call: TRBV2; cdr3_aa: CASSRDRNSNQPQHF; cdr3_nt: TGTGCCAGCAGTCGGGACAGAAATAGCAATCAGCCCCAGCATTTT
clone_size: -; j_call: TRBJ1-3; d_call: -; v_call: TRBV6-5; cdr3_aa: CASSTLRNTIYF; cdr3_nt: TGTGCCAGCAGTACCTTGAGGAACACCATATATTTT
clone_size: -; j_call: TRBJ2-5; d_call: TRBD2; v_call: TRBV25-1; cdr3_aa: CASSEPSRLAGGETQYF; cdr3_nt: TGTGCCAGCAGTGAGCCCAGTCGACTAGCGGGGGGGGAGACCCAGTACTTC
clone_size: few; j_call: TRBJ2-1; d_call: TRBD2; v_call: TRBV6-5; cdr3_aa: CASSGPSGGNEQFF; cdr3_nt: TGTGCCAGCAGTGGGCCTAGCGGGGGGAATGAGCAGTTCTTC
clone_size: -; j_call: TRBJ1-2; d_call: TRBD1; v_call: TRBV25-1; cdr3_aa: CASSDPGTAYGYTF; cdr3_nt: TGTGCCAGCAGTGACCCAGGGACAGCCTATGGCTACACCTTC
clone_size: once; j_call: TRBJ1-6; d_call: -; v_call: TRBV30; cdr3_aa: CAWQGVYNSPLHF; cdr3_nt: TGTGCCTGGCAGGGAGTCTATAATTCACCCCTCCACTTT
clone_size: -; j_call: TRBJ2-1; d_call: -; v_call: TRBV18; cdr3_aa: CASSPSRGAPNEQFF; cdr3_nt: TGTGCCAGCTCACCATCCCGGGGGGCCCCCAATGAGCAGTTCTTC
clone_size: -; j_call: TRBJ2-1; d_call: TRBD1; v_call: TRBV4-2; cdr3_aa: CASSQGQNPNEQFF; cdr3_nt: TGTGCCAGCAGCCAGGGACAGAATCCTAATGAGCAGTTCTTC
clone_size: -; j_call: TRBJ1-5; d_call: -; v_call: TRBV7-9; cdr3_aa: CASSATSGPQHF; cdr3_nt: TGTGCCAGCAGTGCCACCTCAGGGCCCCAGCATTTT
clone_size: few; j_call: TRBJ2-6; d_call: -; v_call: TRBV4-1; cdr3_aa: CASSQARVTGANVLTF; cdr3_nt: TGCGCCAGCAGCCAAGCCCGGGTGACTGGGGCCAACGTCCTGACTTTC
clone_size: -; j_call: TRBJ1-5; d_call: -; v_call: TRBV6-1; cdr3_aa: CASSPQGISNQPQHF; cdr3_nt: TGTGCCAGCAGTCCCCAAGGGATTAGCAATCAGCCCCAGCATTTT
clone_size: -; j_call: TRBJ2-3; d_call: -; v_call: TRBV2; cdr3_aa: CASSVVTADTQYF; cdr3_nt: TGTGCCAGCAGTGTGGTGACAGCAGATACGCAGTATTTT
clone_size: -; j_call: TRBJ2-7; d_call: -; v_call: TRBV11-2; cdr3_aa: CASSSSLDSTYEQYF; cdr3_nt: TGTGCCAGCAGCTCATCCCTGGACAGTACCTACGAGCAGTACTTC
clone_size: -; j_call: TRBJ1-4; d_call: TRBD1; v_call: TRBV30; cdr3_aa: CAWSVRQGRREKLFF; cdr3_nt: TGTGCCTGGAGTGTACGACAGGGAAGGCGTGAAAAACTGTTTTTT
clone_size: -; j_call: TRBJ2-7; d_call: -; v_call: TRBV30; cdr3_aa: CAWTDSYEQYF; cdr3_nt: TGTGCCTGGACGGATTCCTACGAGCAGTACTTC
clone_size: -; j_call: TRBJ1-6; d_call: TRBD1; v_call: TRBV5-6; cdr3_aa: CASSLWDRGNSPLHF; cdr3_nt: TGTGCCAGCAGCTTGTGGGACAGGGGAAATTCACCCCTCCACTTT
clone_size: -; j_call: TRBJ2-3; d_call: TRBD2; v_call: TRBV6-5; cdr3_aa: CASRGGTNLAGTQYF; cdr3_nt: TGTGCCAGCAGGGGCGGGACTAATCTAGCGGGTACGCAGTATTTT
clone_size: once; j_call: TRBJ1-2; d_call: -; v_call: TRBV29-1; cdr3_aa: CSASQGRDGYTF; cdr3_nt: TGCAGCGCGTCCCAGGGTAGGGATGGCTACACCTTC
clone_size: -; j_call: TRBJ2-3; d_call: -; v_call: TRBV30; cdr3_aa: CAWSVQGADTQYF; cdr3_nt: TGTGCCTGGAGTGTACAGGGTGCAGATACGCAGTATTTT
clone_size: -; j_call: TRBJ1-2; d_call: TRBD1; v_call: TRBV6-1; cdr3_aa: CASSDRVRGYTF; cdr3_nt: TGTGCCAGCAGCGACAGGGTGCGGGGCTACACCTTC
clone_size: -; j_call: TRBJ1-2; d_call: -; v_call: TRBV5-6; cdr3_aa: CASSDGTGRSYGYTF; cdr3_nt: TGTGCCAGCAGCGACGGAACAGGGAGGAGCTATGGCTACACCTTC
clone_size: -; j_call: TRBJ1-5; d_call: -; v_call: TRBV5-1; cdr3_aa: CASSLEINQPQHF; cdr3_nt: TGCGCCAGCAGCTTGGAGATCAATCAGCCCCAGCATTTT
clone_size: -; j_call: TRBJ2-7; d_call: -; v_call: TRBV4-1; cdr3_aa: CASSRRRTQQYF; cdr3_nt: TGCGCCAGCAGCCGACGCCGCACCCAGCAGTACTTC
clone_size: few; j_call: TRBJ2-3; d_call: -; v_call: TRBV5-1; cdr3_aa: CASSAKADSTDTQYF; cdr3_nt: TGCGCCAGCAGCGCCAAAGCGGATAGCACAGATACGCAGTATTTT
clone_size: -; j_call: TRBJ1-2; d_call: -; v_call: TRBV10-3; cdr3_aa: CAISESVNYGYTF; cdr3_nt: TGTGCCATCAGTGAGTCGGTTAACTATGGCTACACCTTC
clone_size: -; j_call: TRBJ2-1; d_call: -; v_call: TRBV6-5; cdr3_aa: CASSQRNNEQFF; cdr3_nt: TGTGCCAGCAGTCAGCGCAACAATGAGCAGTTCTTC
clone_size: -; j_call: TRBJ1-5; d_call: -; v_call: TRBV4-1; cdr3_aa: CASSQVEGRRLDF; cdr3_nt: TGCGCCAGCAGCCAAGTAGAGGGCCGACGTTTGGATTTT
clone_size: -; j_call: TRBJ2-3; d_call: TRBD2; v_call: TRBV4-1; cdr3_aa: CASSQDRGGSTDTQYF; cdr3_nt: TGCGCCAGCAGCCAAGATCGGGGGGGGAGCACAGATACGCAGTATTTT